This TCR beta chain was recovered during a study of T cell responses to AZD1222 COVID-19 vaccine. Per germline, CDR1 MNHEY and CDR2 SVGAGI. Between the trimmed V and J ends, which lost 2 bases and 10 bases, there was a span of 17 bases. The CDR3 runs to 15 residues. Data came from immunoSEQ multiplex PCR; TCRdb stores just in-frame clones and leaves some out. The sample lists 77,000 or so clones; around 90% were seen once. This clonotype was obtained from an adult who received the AZD1222 COVID-19 vaccine. Sequencing used peripheral blood, obtained 28 days after the second AZD1222 dose. The chain joins TRBV6-5 to TRBJ1-4, with D possibly being TRBD1 (6 bases). The CDR3 is CASSYAGARTGKLFF. Written as DNA, the CDR3 is TGTGCCAGCAGTTACGCGGGGGCGCGAACGGGAAAACTGTTTTTT.